This T cell receptor (beta chain) comes out of a study of blood T cells in healthy people across ages. Findings of the study overall: Bulk PBMC profiling left naive and antigen-experienced comparisons inconclusive.

Alongside a J-beta primer mix, a sample-barcoded 5' primer served in a second PCR lasting about 7 to 12 cycles. TCRdb called the 5' RACE reads again in MiXCR, with one record for every CDR3 protein. The profile covers 1.5 million to 2 million distinct CDR3 sequences, with around 48% appearing a single time and over 2% taken by the ten largest. Concerning this clonotype: Its matching antigen is unknown.

The receptor comes from a woman between 40 and 55 years old in good health. The sample taken for sequencing was blood.

The CDR3 sequence: CASSQGLAGGPEGTQYF. The CDR3 DNA reads as TGTGCCAGCAGCCAAGGGCTAGCGGGGGGGCCTGAAGGTACGCAGTATTTT. V usage is TRBV3-1 and J usage is TRBJ2-3; 12 nucleotides line up with TRBD2. CDR3 size: 17 residues. V trimming: 1 base; J trimming: 8 bases; junction bases outside the gene matches: 10. Germline V gives CDR1 LGHDT, CDR2 YNNKEL (reference sequence).